Listed below are T cell receptor beta chains from one sample, sequenced in a study of neurological immune-mediated disorders. Each CDR3 protein gets one entry after TCRdb re-called the 5' RACE reads with MiXCR. The sample yields 27,000 or so distinct CDR3 sequences, around 15% seen once. Specimen: PBMCs. These receptors all stem from a man aged 70-80 years in good health. The CDR3 runs from the conserved cysteine through the conserved F or W. The D gene is left open where the match is weak. Clone size is given for some rows only: seen once, a few or many times, or a class if the clone is expanded.

TRBJ2-5,TRBV7-3,13,NA,many,CASSLEQRETQYF,TGTGCCAGCAGCTTAGAACAACGGGAGACCCAGTACTTC
TRBJ2-4,TRBV19,19,TRBD1,many,CASSTPPGTGFSAKNIQYF,TGTGCCAGTAGTACCCCTCCCGGGACAGGGTTTTCAGCCAAAAACATTCAGTACTTC
TRBJ2-5,TRBV3-1,13,TRBD2,many,CASSRTRQETQYF,TGTGCCAGCAGCCGGACTAGGCAAGAGACCCAGTACTTC
TRBJ2-7,TRBV4-3,16,NA,many,CASSQYRGTVTYEQYF,TGCGCCAGCAGCCAATACCGCGGGACAGTAACCTACGAGCAGTACTTC
TRBJ2-5,TRBV5-1,18,NA,many,CASSLNGLSSGPGETQYF,TGCGCCAGCAGCTTGAACGGGTTAAGTTCGGGGCCGGGGGAGACCCAGTACTTC
TRBJ2-6,TRBV7-7,17,TRBD2,many,CASSSGGGAAGANVLTF,TGTGCCAGCAGCTCGGGGGGGGGCGCGGCCGGGGCCAACGTCCTGACTTTC
TRBJ2-4,TRBV24-1,16,NA,many,CATSDYPRGAKNIQYF,TGTGCCACCAGTGATTACCCTCGGGGCGCCAAAAACATTCAGTACTTC
TRBJ2-7,TRBV5-1,17,NA,NA,CASSPWEPGEQRSEQYF,TGCGCCAGCAGCCCCTGGGAGCCAGGGGAGCAGAGAAGCGAGCAGTACTTC
TRBJ2-2,TRBV14,15,TRBD1,many,CASSQGQGRNGELFF,TGTGCCAGCAGCCAAGGACAGGGGAGGAACGGGGAGCTGTTTTTT
TRBJ1-2,TRBV7-9,13,NA,many,CASNGQINYGYTF,TGTGCCAGCAATGGGCAGATCAACTATGGCTACACCTTC
TRBJ1-1,TRBV20-1,18,TRBD1,many,CSARDYWTGGKGGTEAFF,TGCAGTGCTAGAGATTATTGGACAGGGGGAAAGGGAGGCACTGAAGCTTTCTTT
TRBJ2-1,TRBV2,11,NA,many,CASQGYNEQFF,TGTGCCAGTCAAGGCTACAATGAGCAGTTCTTC
TRBJ2-2,TRBV5-5,15,NA,many,CASSPISGSPGELFF,TGTGCCAGCAGCCCTATCTCAGGGTCCCCCGGGGAGCTGTTTTTT
TRBJ1-2,TRBV20-1,14,NA,many,CSARRGEGGYGYTF,TGCAGTGCTAGAAGGGGAGAGGGAGGCTATGGCTACACCTTC
TRBJ1-6,TRBV5-1,13,TRBD1,many,CASSFTGESPLHF,TGCGCCAGCAGCTTTACAGGGGAATCACCCCTCCACTTT
TRBJ2-1,TRBV24-1,15,TRBD2,many,CATSDFGGGGNEQFF,TGTGCCACCAGTGATTTCGGGGGGGGAGGTAATGAGCAGTTCTTC
TRBJ2-5,TRBV12-5,15,NA,few,CASGRTGLPQETQYF,TGTGCTAGTGGCAGGACTGGGCTCCCTCAAGAGACCCAGTACTTC
TRBJ2-7,TRBV27,11,TRBD1,NA,CASRGTGEQYF,TGTGCCAGCAGAGGGACAGGCGAGCAGTACTTC
TRBJ2-3,TRBV14,15,NA,many,CASSQDWLAPDTQYF,TGTGCCAGCAGCCAAGACTGGCTAGCGCCAGATACGCAGTATTTT
TRBJ1-4,TRBV10-3,12,NA,many,CAVSQDNEKLFF,TGTGCCGTCTCCCAGGATAATGAAAAACTGTTTTTT
TRBJ2-1,TRBV12-3/TRBV12-4,13,NA,NA,CASNRDGGDEQFF,TGTGCCAGCAATCGGGACGGCGGGGATGAGCAGTTCTTC
TRBJ2-2,TRBV4-3,17,TRBD2,many,CASRHLGGGQGTGELFF,TGCGCCAGCAGACATCTCGGGGGGGGGCAAGGCACCGGGGAGCTGTTTTTT
TRBJ2-7,TRBV20-1,11,NA,many,CSAPHGGEQYF,TGCAGTGCCCCGCACGGAGGCGAGCAGTACTTC
TRBJ2-7,TRBV11-3,15,NA,many,CASSERGHFSYEQYF,TGTGCCAGCAGCGAGCGGGGACACTTCTCCTACGAGCAGTACTTC
TRBJ2-2,TRBV18,15,NA,many,CASSPFITNTGELFF,TGTGCCAGCTCACCATTCATTACGAACACCGGGGAGCTGTTTTTT
TRBJ1-1,TRBV15,14,NA,many,CATSRPQENTEAFF,TGTGCCACCAGCAGGCCACAGGAGAACACTGAAGCTTTCTTT
TRBJ2-1,TRBV29-1,13,TRBD1,many,CSVGPRGHDEQFF,TGCAGCGTTGGTCCCAGGGGGCATGATGAGCAGTTCTTC
TRBJ2-3,TRBV9,17,TRBD2,many,CASSEGLGGGSTDTQYF,TGTGCCAGCAGCGAAGGCCTCGGGGGGGGAAGCACAGATACGCAGTATTTT
TRBJ1-5,TRBV10-2,13,NA,many,CASRKTQNQPQHF,TGCGCCAGCCGGAAGACCCAAAATCAGCCCCAGCATTTT
TRBJ1-6,TRBV14,16,NA,medium-sized,CASSQVAGDYNSPLHF,TGTGCCAGCAGCCAAGTTGCAGGAGACTATAATTCACCCCTCCACTTT
TRBJ1-5,TRBV5-8,16,NA,NA,CASSLASGSSNQPQHF,TGTGCCAGCAGCTTGGCTAGCGGGAGTAGCAATCAGCCCCAGCATTTT
TRBJ2-3,TRBV7-2,14,NA,NA,CASSPWAATDTQYF,TGTGCCAGCAGCCCCTGGGCGGCCACAGATACGCAGTATTTT
TRBJ1-2,TRBV5-1,16,TRBD1,many,CASSSKSGTGAYGYTF,TGCGCCAGCAGCTCAAAATCCGGGACAGGGGCCTATGGCTACACCTTC
TRBJ2-7,TRBV20-1,15,TRBD2,many,CSARLTSGYSYEQYF,TGCAGTGCTAGGCTGACTAGCGGGTATTCCTACGAGCAGTACTTC
TRBJ2-5,TRBV6-2/TRBV6-3,15,NA,many,CASSYSRPGDETQYF,TGTGCCAGCAGTTACTCCCGGCCTGGGGATGAGACCCAGTACTTC
TRBJ1-1,TRBV6-1,14,TRBD1,many,CASTWTGGNTEAFF,TGTGCCAGCACCTGGACAGGGGGAAACACTGAAGCTTTCTTT
TRBJ2-5,TRBV6-2/TRBV6-3,14,TRBD1,NA,CASTRDRRQETQYF,TGTGCCAGCACCCGGGACAGGCGTCAAGAGACCCAATACTTC
TRBJ2-3,TRBV24-1,12,NA,many,CATSDFGGPQYF,TGTGCCACCAGTGATTTCGGGGGTCCGCAGTATTTT
TRBJ2-3,TRBV9,15,NA,many,CASSVRGASTDTQYF,TGTGCCAGCAGCGTCCGGGGAGCTAGCACAGATACGCAGTATTTT
TRBJ1-6,TRBV7-2,14,NA,medium-sized,CASSLGAVGHGLHF,TGTGCCAGCAGCTTAGGAGCTGTAGGGCATGGCCTCCACTTT
TRBJ2-5,TRBV5-1,15,TRBD2,many,CASSPGGGALETQYF,TGCGCCAGCAGCCCGGGCGGGGGGGCTTTGGAGACCCAGTACTTC
TRBJ1-4,TRBV12-3/TRBV12-4,15,NA,many,CASTVSAVRGEKLFF,TGTGCCAGCACCGTTTCCGCTGTCCGCGGGGAAAAACTGTTTTTT
TRBJ2-7,TRBV20-1,17,TRBD2,many,CSARDRIGGSNGKEQYF,TGCAGTGCTAGGGACCGAATCGGGGGGTCTAATGGCAAGGAGCAGTACTTC
TRBJ2-5,TRBV5-5,16,NA,few,CASSLGDSRAEETQYF,TGTGCCAGCAGCTTGGGAGACAGCCGGGCGGAAGAGACCCAGTACTTC
TRBJ2-1,TRBV12-3/TRBV12-4,15,NA,many,CASSFPPDSWNEQFF,TGTGCCAGCAGTTTCCCCCCTGACAGCTGGAATGAGCAGTTCTTC
TRBJ2-7,TRBV6-2/TRBV6-3,14,NA,many,CASSDQQQGYEQYF,TGTGCCAGCAGTGACCAACAACAGGGCTACGAGCAGTACTTC
TRBJ2-6,TRBV18,16,TRBD1,many,CASSRGTGSGANVLTF,TGTGCCAGCTCACGAGGGACAGGGTCTGGGGCCAACGTCCTGACTTTC
TRBJ1-2,TRBV5-8,16,NA,many,CASSLEVPGVLDGYTF,TGTGCCAGCAGCTTGGAGGTGCCGGGGGTGCTCGATGGCTACACCTTC
TRBJ2-7,TRBV4-1,14,NA,once,CASSLLEGSNEQYF,TGCGCCAGCAGCCTTCTTGAGGGTTCCAACGAGCAGTACTTC
TRBJ2-7,TRBV19,13,NA,many,CASSISGNYEQYF,TGTGCCAGTAGTATAAGTGGAAACTACGAGCAGTACTTC
TRBJ2-1,TRBV2,18,NA,many,CASRPPRGEGRSYNEQFF,TGTGCCAGCAGACCACCCCGAGGAGAGGGAAGGTCCTACAATGAGCAGTTCTTC
TRBJ1-2,TRBV9,14,TRBD1,many,CASSAPGQHYGYTF,TGTGCCAGCAGCGCACCGGGACAGCACTATGGCTACACCTTC
TRBJ1-2,TRBV4-3,16,TRBD1,NA,CASSHSGTGERYGYTF,TGCGCCAGCAGCCACTCCGGGACAGGGGAAAGATATGGCTACACCTTC
TRBJ1-2,TRBV7-2,14,TRBD1,many,CASSYRGSNYGYTF,TGTGCCAGCAGCTACAGGGGATCAAACTATGGCTACACCTTC
TRBJ2-2,TRBV11-3,16,NA,many,CASSLSGRGSTGELFF,TGTGCCAGCAGCTTAAGTGGCAGGGGATCCACCGGGGAGCTGTTTTTT
TRBJ2-5,TRBV9,15,NA,many,CASSVDGQNQETQYF,TGTGCCAGCAGCGTAGACGGGCAGAACCAAGAGACCCAGTACTTC
TRBJ2-1,TRBV20-1,15,NA,many,CSARVLRGAGNEQFF,TGCAGTGCTAGAGTTTTACGGGGGGCGGGGAATGAGCAGTTCTTC